This T cell receptor beta chain was found in a study of blood T cell repertoires in COVID-19. This clone was observed a handful of times. Germline values: CDR1 SQVTM, CDR2 ANQGSEA. This CDR3 region has 14 residues. The V gene lost 0 bases and the J gene lost 0 bases, with 8 bases spanning the gap. Some clones are missing from TCRdb's copy, which holds only in-frame ones; the method was immunoSEQ multiplex PCR. This sample yields 250,000 to 300,000 clones, of which 80% to 90% are seen a single time; about 9.4% belongs to the top ten. Seattle researchers signed up patients amid active infection and tracked them longitudinally.

The chain carries TRBV29-1 and TRBJ1-2; D perhaps matches TRBD1 (6 bases). The material sequenced was peripheral blood. This clonotype was sampled from a woman aged 65 to 85 with COVID-19, enrolled during active disease. CDR3 residues: CSVEDYRANYGYTF. As DNA, the CDR3 is TGCAGCGTTGAAGACTACAGGGCTAACTATGGCTACACCTTC. Filled out from reference TRBV29-1 and TRBJ1-2, the complete variable domain reads SAVISQKPSRDICQRGTSLTIQCQVDSQVTMMFWYRQQPGQSLTLIATANQGSEATYESGFVIDKFPISRPNLTFSTLTVSNMSPEDSSIYLCSVEDYRANYGYTFGSGTRLTVV.